The present TCR beta chain was sequenced within a study of blood T cell repertoires in COVID-19. The CDR3 consists of 14 residues. Germline CDR1 SGHRS, CDR2 YFSETQ. Trimming removed 4 bases from V and 5 bases from J, with 13 bases in between. This clone turned up a few times. Original processing notes: Researchers report that nucleated cell counts were estimated from reference gene primer amplification. TCRdb keeps only in-frame clones here, not all; method: immunoSEQ multiplex PCR. The DNA gave D and trimming, while V, J and clone size come from that table. Of over 150,000 clones listed, roughly 80% are singletons.

The TCR comes from an elderly woman with COVID-19, enrolled during active disease. The chain has TRBV5-1 and TRBJ1-5; possible D gene TRBD1, 5 bases. The sample consisted of peripheral blood. CDR3 DNA: TGCGCCAGCAGCACTGACGGGGGGGATCAGCCCCAGCATTTT. Its protein product is CASSTDGGDQPQHF.